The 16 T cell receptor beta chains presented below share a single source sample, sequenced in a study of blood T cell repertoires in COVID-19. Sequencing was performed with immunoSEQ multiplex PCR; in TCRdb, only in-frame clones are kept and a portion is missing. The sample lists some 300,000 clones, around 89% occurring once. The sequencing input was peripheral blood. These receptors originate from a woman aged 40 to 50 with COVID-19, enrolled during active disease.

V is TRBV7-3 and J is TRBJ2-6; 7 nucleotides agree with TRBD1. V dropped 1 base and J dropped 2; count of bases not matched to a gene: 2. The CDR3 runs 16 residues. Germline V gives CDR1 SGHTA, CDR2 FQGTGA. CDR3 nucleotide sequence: TGTGCCAGCAGCTTAATTACAGGGGCTGGGGCCAACGTCCTGACTTTC. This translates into CASSLITGAGANVLTF.

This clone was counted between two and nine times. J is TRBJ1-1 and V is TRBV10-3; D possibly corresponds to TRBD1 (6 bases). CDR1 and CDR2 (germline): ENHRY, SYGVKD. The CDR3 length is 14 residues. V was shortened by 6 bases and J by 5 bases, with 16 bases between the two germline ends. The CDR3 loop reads CAISDDRRSTEAFF. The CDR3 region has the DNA TGTGCCATCAGCGATGACAGGCGGTCGACTGAAGCTTTCTTT.

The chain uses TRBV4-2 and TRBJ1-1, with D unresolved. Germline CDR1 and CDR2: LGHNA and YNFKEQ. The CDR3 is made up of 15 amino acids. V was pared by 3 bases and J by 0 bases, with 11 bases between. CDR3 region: CASSHPGEMNTEAFF. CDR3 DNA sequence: TGTGCCAGCAGCCATCCGGGAGAAATGAACACTGAAGCTTTCTTT.

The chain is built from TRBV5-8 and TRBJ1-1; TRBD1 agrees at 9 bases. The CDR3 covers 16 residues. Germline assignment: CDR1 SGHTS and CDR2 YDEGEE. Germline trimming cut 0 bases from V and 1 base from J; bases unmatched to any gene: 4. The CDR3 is CASSLDHRGPNTEAFF. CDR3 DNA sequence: TGTGCCAGCAGCTTGGACCACAGGGGGCCGAACACTGAAGCTTTCTTT.

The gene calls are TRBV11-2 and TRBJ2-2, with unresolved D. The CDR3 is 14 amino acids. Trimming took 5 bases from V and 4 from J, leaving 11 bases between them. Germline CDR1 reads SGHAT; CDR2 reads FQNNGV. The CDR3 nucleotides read TGTGCCAGCAGCACGACCCCGGGCACCGGGGAGCTGTTTTTT. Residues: CASSTTPGTGELFF.

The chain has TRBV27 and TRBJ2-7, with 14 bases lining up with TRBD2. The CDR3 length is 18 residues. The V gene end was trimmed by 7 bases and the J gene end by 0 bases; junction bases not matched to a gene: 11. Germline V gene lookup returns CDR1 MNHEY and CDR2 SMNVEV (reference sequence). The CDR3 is CASISKGLAGGASYEQYF. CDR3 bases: TGTGCCAGCATCTCCAAAGGACTAGCGGGAGGCGCCTCCTACGAGCAGTACTTC.

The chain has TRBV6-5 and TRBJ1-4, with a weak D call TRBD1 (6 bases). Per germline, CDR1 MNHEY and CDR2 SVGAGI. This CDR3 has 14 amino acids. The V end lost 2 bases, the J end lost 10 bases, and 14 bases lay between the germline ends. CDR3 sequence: CASSYEYREGKLFF. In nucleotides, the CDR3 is TGTGCCAGCAGTTACGAATACAGGGAGGGAAAACTGTTTTTT.

CDR3 protein: CAWFRLAGAGGELFF. Written as DNA, the CDR3 is TGTGCCTGGTTCCGACTAGCGGGAGCCGGCGGGGAGCTGTTTTTT. This chain uses TRBV30 with TRBJ2-2, with 12 bases that match TRBD2. From germline, CDR1 is GTSNPN and CDR2 SVGIG (reference sequence). Trimming took 5 bases from V and 7 from J; bases not matched to a gene: 8. This CDR3 is 15 amino acids long.

In nucleotides, the CDR3 is TGTGCCAGCAGCCACCGGGAGGGTGGGGCCAACGTCCTGACTTTC. It translates to CASSHREGGANVLTF. The genes are TRBV7-9 and TRBJ2-6; 8 nucleotides match TRBD2. The CDR3 spans 15 residues. The ends lost 5 bases at V and 3 bases at J; junction bases unmatched: 3. CDR1 and CDR2 (germline): SEHNR, FQNEAQ (reference sequence).

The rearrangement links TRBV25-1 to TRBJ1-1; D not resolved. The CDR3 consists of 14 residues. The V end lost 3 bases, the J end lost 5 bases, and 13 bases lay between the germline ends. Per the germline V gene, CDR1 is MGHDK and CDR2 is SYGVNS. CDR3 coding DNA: TGTGCCAGCAGTGAGGGAAGGGAGGTAACTGAAGCTTTCTTT. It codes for CASSEGREVTEAFF.

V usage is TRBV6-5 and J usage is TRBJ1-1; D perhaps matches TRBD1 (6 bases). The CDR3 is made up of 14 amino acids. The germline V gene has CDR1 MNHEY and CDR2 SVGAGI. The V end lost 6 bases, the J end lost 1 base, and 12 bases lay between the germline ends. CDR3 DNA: TGTGCCAGCAGCCTACTGACAGGGAACACTGAAGCTTTCTTT. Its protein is CASSLLTGNTEAFF.

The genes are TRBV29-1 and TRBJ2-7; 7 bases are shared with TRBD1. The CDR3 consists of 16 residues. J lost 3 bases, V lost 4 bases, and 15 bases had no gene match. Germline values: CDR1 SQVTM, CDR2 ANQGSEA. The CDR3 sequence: CSVVYKGARGYYEQYF. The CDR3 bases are TGCAGCGTTGTTTATAAGGGGGCGCGTGGCTACTACGAGCAGTACTTC.

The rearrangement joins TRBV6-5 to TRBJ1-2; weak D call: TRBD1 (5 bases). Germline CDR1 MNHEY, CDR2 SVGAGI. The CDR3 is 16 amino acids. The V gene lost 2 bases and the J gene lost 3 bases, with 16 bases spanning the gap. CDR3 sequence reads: CASSYRQGRADYGYTF. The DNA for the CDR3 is TGTGCCAGCAGTTACCGGCAGGGCAGGGCTGACTATGGCTACACCTTC.

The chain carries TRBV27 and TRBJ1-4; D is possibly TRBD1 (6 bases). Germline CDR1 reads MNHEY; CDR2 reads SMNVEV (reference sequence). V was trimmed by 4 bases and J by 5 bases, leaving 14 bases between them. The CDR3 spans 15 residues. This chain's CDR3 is CASSSRQDINEKLFF. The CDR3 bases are TGTGCCAGCAGTTCGAGACAGGATATAAATGAAAAACTGTTTTTT.

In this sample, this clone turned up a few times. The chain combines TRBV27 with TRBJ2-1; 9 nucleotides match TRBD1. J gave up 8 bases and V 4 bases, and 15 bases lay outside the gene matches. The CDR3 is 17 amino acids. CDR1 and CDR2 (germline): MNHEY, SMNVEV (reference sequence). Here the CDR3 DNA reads TGTGCCAGCAGTTACTTAACCGGGACAGGGCTCGTCGATGAGCAGTTCTTC. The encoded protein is CASSYLTGTGLVDEQFF.

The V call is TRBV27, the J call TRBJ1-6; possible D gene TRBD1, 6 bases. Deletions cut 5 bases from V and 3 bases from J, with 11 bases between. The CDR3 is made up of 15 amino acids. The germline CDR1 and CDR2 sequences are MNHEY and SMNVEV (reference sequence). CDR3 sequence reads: CASSTDRFYNSPLHF. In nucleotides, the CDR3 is TGTGCCAGCAGTACGGACAGATTCTATAATTCACCCCTCCACTTT.